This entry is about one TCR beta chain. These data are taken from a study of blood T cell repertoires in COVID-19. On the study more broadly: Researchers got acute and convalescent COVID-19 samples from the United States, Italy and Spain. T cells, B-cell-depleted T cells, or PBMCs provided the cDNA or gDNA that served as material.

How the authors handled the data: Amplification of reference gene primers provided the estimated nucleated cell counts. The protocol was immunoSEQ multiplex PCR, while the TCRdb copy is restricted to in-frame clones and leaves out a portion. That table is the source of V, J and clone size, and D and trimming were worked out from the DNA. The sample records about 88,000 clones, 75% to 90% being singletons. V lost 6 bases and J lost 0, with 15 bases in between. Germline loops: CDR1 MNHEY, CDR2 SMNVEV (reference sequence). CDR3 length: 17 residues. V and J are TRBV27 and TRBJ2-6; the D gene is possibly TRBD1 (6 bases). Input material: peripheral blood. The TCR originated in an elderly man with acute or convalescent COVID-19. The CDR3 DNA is TGTGCCAGCAGACCTGTGACAGGAAACTCTGGGGCCAACGTCCTGACTTTC. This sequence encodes CASRPVTGNSGANVLTF.